This note documents a single T cell receptor (beta chain) sequence. Its antigen is as yet unknown. This sample was included in a study of T cell responses to AZD1222 COVID-19 vaccine. Study details: Pooled in the analysis were second doses at about 4 or about 12 weeks. Whole-study findings and limits: Regions left unmutated in variants are reportedly the target of nearly half of spike-specific TCRs. Most donors were white British and more were female, and clonal diversity was possibly underestimated. Vaccination with two AZD1222 doses was followed by a rise in Spike-specific TCR breadth and depth.

The protocol was immunoSEQ multiplex PCR, while the TCRdb copy is restricted to in-frame clones and leaves out a portion. The data show about 160,000 clones, with around 90% seen just once and approximately 2% held by the top ten. The V gene end was trimmed by 4 bases and the J gene end by 5 bases; junction bases not matched to a gene: 11. This CDR3 is built from 18 residues. Germline CDR1 and CDR2: LGHNA and YSLEER. This clonotype originated in an adult in good health. The chain links TRBV4-3 to TRBJ2-1; 13 bases map to TRBD2. The sample consisted of peripheral blood, taken on day 0 of AZD1222 vaccination. The DNA for the CDR3 is TGCGCCAGCAGCCCTAAGTTTTTGACTAGCGGGGGGCACAATGAGCAGTTCTTC. It codes for CASSPKFLTSGGHNEQFF.